The 30 T cell receptor beta chains given below trace back to one sample, sequenced in a study of T cells in Graves' hyperthyroidism and ophthalmopathy. TCR beta CDR3 regions were amplified from RNA transcripts. Researchers ran a first-round RT-PCR on the TCR CDR3 using the HTBI primer set. TCRdb re-analysed the multiplex PCR reads in MiXCR, keeping a single row per CDR3 protein. The sample contains 250,000 to 300,000 distinct CDR3 sequences, more than 14% of which appear only once. Sequenced input: blood. The source of these receptors is a middle-aged woman with Graves' hyperthyroidism that later progressed to Graves' ophthalmopathy.

There are many counts of this clonotype. The J gene is TRBJ2-3, the V gene TRBV2, with TRBD2 matching over 9 bases. CDR1 and CDR2 (germline): SNHLY, FYNNEI. This CDR3 region has 15 residues. J lost 4 bases, V lost 7 bases, and 9 bases had no gene match. The CDR3 is CASKLGLANSDTQYF. In DNA form, the CDR3 reads TGTGCCAGCAAGCTGGGACTAGCCAACTCAGATACGCAGTATTTT. The whole variable domain, filled in from reference TRBV2 and TRBJ2-3, reads EPEVTQTPSHQVTQMGQEVILRCVPISNHLYFYWYRQILGQKVEFLVSFYNNEISEKSEIFDDQFSVERPDGSNFTLKIRSTKLEDSAMYFCASKLGLANSDTQYFGPGTRLTVL.

This clonotype was seen a handful of times. The V and J genes are TRBV7-9 and TRBJ1-2, with D perhaps matching TRBD1 (6 bases). In germline, CDR1 is SEHNR, CDR2 FQNEAQ (reference sequence). The CDR3 length is 12 residues. The germline V and J ends were trimmed by 5 bases and 7 bases, with 11 bases remaining between them. In DNA form, the CDR3 reads TGTGCCAGCAGCCAGCAGGGGTTTGGCTACACCTTC. Translated: CASSQQGFGYTF.

Only a few counts were recorded for this clonotype. The chain carries TRBV20-1 and TRBJ2-1, with D possibly TRBD2 on 6 matching bases. Germline CDR1 reads DFQATT; CDR2 reads SNEGSKA (reference sequence). The CDR3 has 14 residues. V lost 5 bases to trimming and J lost 2 bases, with 13 bases between them. This CDR3 reads CSARRDWPYNEQFF. In DNA form, the CDR3 reads TGCAGTGCTCGCCGGGACTGGCCCTACAATGAGCAGTTCTTC.

This clonotype was recorded many times. This chain connects TRBV30 to TRBJ1-1, with D perhaps matching TRBD1 (6 bases). The germline gives CDR1 GTSNPN, CDR2 SVGIG (reference sequence). Trimming shortened V by 6 bases and J by 5 bases, and 13 bases separated the two germline ends. This CDR3 contains 12 residues. CDR3: CACLRGETEAFF. DNA for the CDR3: TGTGCCTGCCTGAGGGGGGAGACTGAAGCTTTCTTT.

This clonotype was counted at least ten times. The chain has TRBV6-1 and TRBJ2-3, with 8 bases aligning to TRBD1. CDR1 MNHNS and CDR2 SASEGT come from the germline V gene. CDR3 length: 14 residues. V gave up 7 bases and J gave up 7 bases; unmatched junction bases: 10. For the CDR3, the DNA is TGTGCCAGCATTGGGGACAGGCCCGTGAATACGCAGTATTTT. It is translated as CASIGDRPVNTQYF.

The sample holds a few counts of this clonotype. The rearrangement links TRBV7-6 to TRBJ2-7; 10 bases are shared with TRBD2. CDR3 length equals 15 residues. Germline values: CDR1 SGHVS, CDR2 FNYEAQ. V shed 2 bases and J 5 bases; nucleotides not matched to a gene: 6. CDR3 coding DNA: TGTGCCAGCAGCTTATTGGCTAGCGGGAGCCACGAGCAGTACTTC. As protein: CASSLLASGSHEQYF.

This clonotype has a count of ten or more. The genes are TRBV10-3 and TRBJ2-2, with 8 bases aligning to TRBD1. The length of the CDR3 is 15 residues. With 6 bases clipped from V and 1 base from J, the junction kept 4 bases outside the gene matches. Germline CDR1 reads ENHRY; CDR2 reads SYGVKD. For the CDR3, the DNA is TGTGCCATCAGCCCCGGACAGGGGAACACCGGGGAGCTGTTTTTT. Encoded protein: CAISPGQGNTGELFF.

Many counts were recorded for this clonotype. V usage is TRBV9 and J usage is TRBJ1-5; D unclear. CDR1 SGDLS and CDR2 YYNGEE come from the germline V gene. Trimming removed 0 bases at V and 1 base at J, with 8 bases between. CDR3 size: 15 residues. As DNA, the CDR3 is TGTGCCAGCAGCGTAGAGGGCCGCAGCAATCAGCCCCAGCATTTT. Its translation is CASSVEGRSNQPQHF.

In this sample, this clonotype turned up many times. The chain uses TRBV7-9 and TRBJ2-7; unclear D gene. With 1 base removed from V and 5 bases from J, the gap between germline ends came to 18 bases. The CDR3 is made up of 16 amino acids. Germline V gives CDR1 SEHNR, CDR2 FQNEAQ (reference sequence). CDR3 in DNA: TGTGCCAGCAGCTTAGTCCTGAAGCCGGATTACCACGAGCAGTACTTC. Its translation is CASSLVLKPDYHEQYF.

This clonotype was found many times. The chain is built from TRBV6-1 and TRBJ1-5; TRBD1 matches at 8 bases. Germline lookup yields CDR1 MNHNS and CDR2 SASEGT. The CDR3 runs 14 residues. The junction had 4 bases not matched to a gene; V was cut back by 5 bases and J by 4 bases. In DNA, the CDR3 is TGTGCCAGCAGTCGGACAGGGATGAATCAGCCCCAGCATTTT. As protein: CASSRTGMNQPQHF.

This clonotype was detected many times. V and J are TRBV12-3 or TRBV12-4 and TRBJ2-5, with 9 bases matching TRBD1. This CDR3 is 14 amino acids long. Germline trimming cut 1 base from V and 9 bases from J; bases unmatched to any gene: 6. Written as DNA, the CDR3 is TGTGCCAGCAGTTTAGGAGGGGGACAGGGTGCCCAGTACTTC. Translated: CASSLGGGQGAQYF.

The table lists this clonotype with many counts. The genes are TRBV28 and TRBJ2-1; TRBD2 aligns across 9 bases. The germline V gene encodes CDR1 MDHEN and CDR2 SYDVKM. Germline trimming cut 6 bases from V and 4 bases from J; bases unmatched to any gene: 10. This CDR3 has 16 amino acids. In DNA, the CDR3 is TGTGCCAGCAGCGTAACAGGGCTAGCGGGATACAATGAGCAGTTCTTC. It translates to CASSVTGLAGYNEQFF.

This clonotype was counted once. The chain recombines TRBV2 with TRBJ2-7; 10 nucleotides agree with TRBD2. The CDR3 runs 15 residues. The J segment lost 1 base and the V segment lost 3 bases, leaving 3 bases of the junction unmatched. Per germline, CDR1 SNHLY and CDR2 FYNNEI. As DNA, the CDR3 is TGTGCCAGCAGTGAGGCTAGCGGGAGATCCTACGAGCAGTACTTC. As protein: CASSEASGRSYEQYF.

This clonotype occurred many times. V is TRBV7-3 and J is TRBJ2-3; D is ambiguous. Germline V gene data show CDR1 as SGHTA and CDR2 as FQGTGA. Between the trimmed V and J ends, which lost 1 base and 2 bases, there was a span of 10 bases. The CDR3 spans 15 residues. The CDR3 DNA is TGTGCCAGCAGCTTAATTTCGGCCCCCACAGATACGCAGTATTTT. Its protein product is CASSLISAPTDTQYF.

In its sample, this clonotype was seen many times. For the CDR3, the DNA is TGTGCCAGCAGTCCCCAAGGCCTTGGGCATGGAAACACCATATATTTT. Translated: CASSPQGLGHGNTIYF. The chain recombines TRBV27 with TRBJ1-3; the D is unclear. The V gene lost 5 bases and the J gene lost 3 bases, with 17 bases spanning the gap. Looked up from germline, CDR1 is MNHEY and CDR2 is SMNVEV (reference sequence). The CDR3 length is 16 residues.

The sample holds many counts of this clonotype. The chain uses TRBV28 and TRBJ2-7, with D possibly matching TRBD1 (6 bases). Germline values: CDR1 MDHEN, CDR2 SYDVKM. Trimming left V 6 bases short and J 4 bases short, with 13 bases between. The CDR3 loop spans 13 amino acids. CDR3 loop: CASSRNQGYEQYF. In DNA form, the CDR3 reads TGTGCCAGCAGCCGTAATCAGGGGTACGAGCAGTACTTC.

This clonotype was seen at least ten times. This chain connects TRBV11-2 to TRBJ2-3, with 8 nucleotides matching TRBD2. This CDR3 contains 13 residues. V lost 4 bases, J lost 6 bases, and 3 bases stayed unmatched. CDR1 and CDR2 (germline): SGHAT, FQNNGV. The CDR3 spells CASSWTGGDTQYF. The CDR3 DNA sequence: TGTGCCAGCAGCTGGACGGGGGGGGATACGCAGTATTTT.

This clonotype was seen ten or more times. The V call is TRBV12-3 or TRBV12-4, the J call TRBJ2-3; tentatively, D is TRBD2 (6 bases). The CDR3 totals 13 residues. The V end was cut by 10 bases, the J end by 0 bases, with 11 bases between. The DNA for the CDR3 is TGTGCCATCCAACGGGGGAGCACAGATACGCAGTATTTT. This codes for CAIQRGSTDTQYF.

This clonotype showed up many times. V is TRBV7-2 and J is TRBJ1-1; a weak D match, TRBD1 (5 bases). The CDR3 runs to 15 residues. Germline lookup yields CDR1 SGHTA and CDR2 FQGNSA. Deletions cut 5 bases from V and 7 bases from J, with 20 bases between. DNA for the CDR3: TGTGCCAGCAGCCCATACAATGCCCTCGGGGGTGAAGCTTTCTTT. Its translation is CASSPYNALGGEAFF.

V gene TRBV11-2 combines with J gene TRBJ2-1, with 10 bases matching TRBD2. The length of the CDR3 is 15 residues. J was trimmed by 4 bases and V by 4 bases; bases with no gene match: 4. The germline gives CDR1 SGHAT, CDR2 FQNNGV. CDR3 DNA sequence: TGTGCCAGCAGCTCTCCGGGACTAGCGTACAATGAGCAGTTCTTC. It encodes CASSSPGLAYNEQFF.

A few counts support this clonotype. The chain has TRBV28 and TRBJ1-1, with D uncertain. The V gene's germline CDR1 is MDHEN and CDR2 SYDVKM. Trimming cost V 3 bases and J 1 base, with 12 bases left between them. The CDR3 length is 15 residues. The CDR3 is CASSFSTSPNTEAFF. In DNA form, the CDR3 reads TGTGCCAGCAGTTTCAGTACGAGTCCGAACACTGAAGCTTTCTTT.

This clonotype was seen only a few times. The chain combines TRBV20-1 with TRBJ2-2, with D hard to call. Between the trimmed V and J ends, which lost 1 base and 0 bases, there was a span of 6 bases. The CDR3 spans 14 residues. From germline, CDR1 is DFQATT and CDR2 SNEGSKA (reference sequence). The CDR3: CSARGQPNTGELFF. The DNA for the CDR3 is TGCAGTGCTAGAGGGCAGCCGAACACCGGGGAGCTGTTTTTT.

This clonotype was detected many times. This chain connects TRBV28 to TRBJ1-6, with TRBD1 matching over 8 bases. The CDR3 is made up of 14 amino acids. V gave up 3 bases and J gave up 10 bases; unmatched junction bases: 5. Per the germline V gene, CDR1 is MDHEN and CDR2 is SYDVKM. Written as DNA, the CDR3 is TGTGCCAGCAGTTTGGGACAGGCAAGCTCACCCCTCCACTTT. It specifies CASSLGQASSPLHF.

This clonotype was observed at least ten times. V gene TRBV10-2 combines with J gene TRBJ2-7; D unclear. V dropped 6 bases and J dropped 6 bases, with 18 bases sitting between them. Germline lookup yields CDR1 WSHSY and CDR2 SAAADI. The CDR3 totals 14 residues. This CDR3 reads CASRDPSVLTEQYF. The CDR3 nucleotides read TGCGCCAGCAGGGATCCTTCGGTCCTCACCGAGCAGTACTTC.

This clonotype was detected many times. The chain has TRBV15 and TRBJ2-7; D gene uncertain. Per the germline V gene, CDR1 is LNHNV and CDR2 is YYDKDF (reference sequence). Trimming removed 0 bases at V and 6 bases at J, with 9 bases between. The CDR3 totals 13 residues. CDR3 region: CATSRDLSGEQYF. The CDR3 DNA sequence: TGTGCCACCAGCAGAGATTTAAGTGGCGAGCAGTACTTC. Complete variable domain (other parts from reference TRBV15 and TRBJ2-7): DAMVIQNPRYQVTQFGKPVTLSCSQTLNHNVMYWYQQKSSQAPKLLFHYYDKDFNNEADTPDNFQSRRPNTSFCFLDIRSPGLGDTAMYLCATSRDLSGEQYFGPGTRLTVT.

Ten or more counts support this clonotype. The chain combines TRBV6-1 with TRBJ1-5; D gene uncertain. This CDR3 has 13 amino acids. V dropped 4 bases and J dropped 3 bases, with 7 bases sitting between them. Germline V gene sequence: CDR1 MNHNS, CDR2 SASEGT. CDR3 in amino acids: CASSARFNQPQHF. For the CDR3, the DNA is TGTGCCAGCAGTGCCCGATTCAATCAGCCCCAGCATTTT.

This clonotype was observed at least ten times. This chain connects TRBV19 to TRBJ1-1; unclear D gene. This CDR3 contains 15 residues. Trimming shortened V by 3 bases and J by 6 bases, and 17 bases separated the two germline ends. The V gene's germline CDR1 is LNHDA and CDR2 SQIVND (reference sequence). The CDR3 is CASSISAPSGAEAFF. For the CDR3, the DNA is TGTGCCAGTAGTATCTCAGCCCCATCCGGCGCTGAAGCTTTCTTT.

This clonotype was counted only a few times. V is TRBV6-2 or TRBV6-3 and J is TRBJ2-3, with D unclear. Trimming cost V 0 bases and J 5 bases, with 9 bases left between them. The CDR3 spans 14 residues. In germline, CDR1 is MNHEY, CDR2 SVGEGT. The CDR3 DNA reads as TGTGCCAGCAGTTACTCGTCGTCAGAAGATACGCAGTATTTT. Amino acid sequence: CASSYSSSEDTQYF.

This clonotype was recorded at least ten times. This sequence joins TRBV6-2 or TRBV6-3 and TRBJ2-5, with 9 bases identical to TRBD2. The V gene end was trimmed by 0 bases and the J gene end by 3 bases; junction bases not matched to a gene: 8. The CDR3 totals 17 residues. Germline values: CDR1 MNHEY, CDR2 SVGEGT. The CDR3 nucleotides are TGTGCCAGCAGTTACTCGGGGCTAGCGGGGCGAGAAGAGACCCAGTACTTC. This encodes CASSYSGLAGREETQYF.

This clonotype appeared a single time. The V gene is TRBV5-1, the J gene TRBJ1-1; 10 bases map to TRBD1. The CDR3 sequence is 13 residues long. The trim removed 4 bases at V and 7 bases at J, leaving 4 bases unmatched. The germline CDR1 and CDR2 sequences are SGHRS and YFSETQ. For the CDR3, the DNA is TGCGCCAGCAGCCCAGGGGACAGGGGTGAAGCTTTCTTT. Encoded protein: CASSPGDRGEAFF. Drawing the rest from reference TRBV5-1 and TRBJ1-1, the complete variable domain is KAGVTQTPRYLIKTRGQQVTLSCSPISGHRSVSWYQQTPGQGLQFLFEYFSETQRNKGNFPGRFSGRQFSNSRSEMNVSTLELGDSALYLCASSPGDRGEAFFGQGTRLTVV.